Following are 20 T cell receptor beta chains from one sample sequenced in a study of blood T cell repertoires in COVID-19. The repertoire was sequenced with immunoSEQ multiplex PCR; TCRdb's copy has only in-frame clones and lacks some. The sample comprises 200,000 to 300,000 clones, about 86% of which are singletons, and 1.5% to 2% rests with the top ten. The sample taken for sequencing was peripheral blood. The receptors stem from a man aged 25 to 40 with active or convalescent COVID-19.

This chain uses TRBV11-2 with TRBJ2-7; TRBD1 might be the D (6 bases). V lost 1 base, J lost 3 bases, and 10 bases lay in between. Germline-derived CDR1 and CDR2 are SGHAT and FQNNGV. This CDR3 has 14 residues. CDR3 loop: CASSLVGQNYEQYF. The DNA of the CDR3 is TGTGCCAGCAGCTTAGTCGGACAGAACTACGAGCAGTACTTC.

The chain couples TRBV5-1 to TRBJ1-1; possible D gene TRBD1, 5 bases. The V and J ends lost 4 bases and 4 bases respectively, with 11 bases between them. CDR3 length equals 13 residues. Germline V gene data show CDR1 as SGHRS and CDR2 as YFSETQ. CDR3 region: CASSPGVGTEAFF. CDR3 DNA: TGCGCCAGCAGCCCGGGGGTGGGCACTGAAGCTTTCTTT.

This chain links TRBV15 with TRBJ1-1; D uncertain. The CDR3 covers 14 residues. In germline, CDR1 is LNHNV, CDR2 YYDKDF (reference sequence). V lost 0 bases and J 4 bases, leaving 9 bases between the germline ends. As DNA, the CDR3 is TGTGCCACCAGCAGAGACCAGTATGCCACTGAAGCTTTCTTT. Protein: CATSRDQYATEAFF.

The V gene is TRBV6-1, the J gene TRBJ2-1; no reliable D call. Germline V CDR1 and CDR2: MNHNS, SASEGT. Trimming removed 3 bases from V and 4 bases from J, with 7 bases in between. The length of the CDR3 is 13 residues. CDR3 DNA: TGTGCCAGCAGTGATGTACTTTACAATGAGCAGTTCTTC. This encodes CASSDVLYNEQFF.

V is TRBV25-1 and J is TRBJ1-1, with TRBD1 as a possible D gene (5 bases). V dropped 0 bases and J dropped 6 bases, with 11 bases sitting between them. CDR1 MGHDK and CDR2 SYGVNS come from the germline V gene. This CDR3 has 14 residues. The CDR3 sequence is CASSEYGANPEAFF. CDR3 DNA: TGTGCCAGCAGTGAATATGGGGCTAACCCTGAAGCTTTCTTT.

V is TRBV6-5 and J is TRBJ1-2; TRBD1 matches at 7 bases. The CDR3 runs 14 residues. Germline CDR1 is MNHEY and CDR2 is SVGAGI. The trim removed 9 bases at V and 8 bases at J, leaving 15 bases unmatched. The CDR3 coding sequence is TGTGCCAGGGAGAGGGGGCGCATGATGCAGGGCTACACCTTC. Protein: CARERGRMMQGYTF.

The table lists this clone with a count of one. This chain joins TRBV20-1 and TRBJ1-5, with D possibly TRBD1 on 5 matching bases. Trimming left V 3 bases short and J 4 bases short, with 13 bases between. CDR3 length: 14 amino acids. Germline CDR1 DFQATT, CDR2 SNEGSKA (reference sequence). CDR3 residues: CSASRLRDNQPQHF. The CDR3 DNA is TGCAGTGCTAGTCGCCTCAGGGATAATCAGCCCCAGCATTTT.

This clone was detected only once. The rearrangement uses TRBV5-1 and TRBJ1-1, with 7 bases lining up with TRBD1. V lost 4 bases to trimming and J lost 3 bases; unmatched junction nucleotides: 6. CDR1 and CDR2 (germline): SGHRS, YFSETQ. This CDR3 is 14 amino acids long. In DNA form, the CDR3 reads TGCGCCAGCAGCCTGACAGGGCAGGACACTGAAGCTTTCTTT. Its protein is CASSLTGQDTEAFF.

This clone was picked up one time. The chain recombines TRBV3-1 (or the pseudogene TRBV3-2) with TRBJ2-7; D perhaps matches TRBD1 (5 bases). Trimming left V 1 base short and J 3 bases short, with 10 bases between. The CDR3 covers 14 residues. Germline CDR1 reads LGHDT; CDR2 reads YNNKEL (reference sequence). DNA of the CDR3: TGTGCCAGCAGCCAAGGGCAGGGAAACTACGAGCAGTACTTC. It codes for CASSQGQGNYEQYF.

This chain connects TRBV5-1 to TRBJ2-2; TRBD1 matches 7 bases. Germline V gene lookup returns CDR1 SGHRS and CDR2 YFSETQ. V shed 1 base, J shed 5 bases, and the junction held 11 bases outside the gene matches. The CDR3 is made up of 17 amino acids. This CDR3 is CASSLMINRGSTGELFF. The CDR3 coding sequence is TGCGCCAGCAGCTTGATGATAAACAGGGGATCTACCGGGGAGCTGTTTTTT.

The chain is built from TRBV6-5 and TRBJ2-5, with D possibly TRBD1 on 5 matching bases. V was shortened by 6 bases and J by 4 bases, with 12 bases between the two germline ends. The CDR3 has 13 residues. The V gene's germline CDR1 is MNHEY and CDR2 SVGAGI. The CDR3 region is CASSREERETQYF. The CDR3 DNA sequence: TGTGCCAGCAGCAGGGAAGAGAGAGAGACCCAGTACTTC.

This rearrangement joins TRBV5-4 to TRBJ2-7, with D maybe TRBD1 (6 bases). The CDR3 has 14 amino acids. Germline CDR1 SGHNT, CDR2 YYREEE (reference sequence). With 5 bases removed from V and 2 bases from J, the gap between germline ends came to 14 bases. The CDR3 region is CASSFRDNPYEQYF. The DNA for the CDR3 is TGTGCCAGCAGTTTCCGGGACAACCCCTACGAGCAGTACTTC.

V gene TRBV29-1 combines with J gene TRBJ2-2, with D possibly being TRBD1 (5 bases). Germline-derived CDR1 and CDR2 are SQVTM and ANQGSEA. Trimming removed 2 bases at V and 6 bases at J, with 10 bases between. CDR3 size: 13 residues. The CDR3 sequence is CSVEKGPAGELFF. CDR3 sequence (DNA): TGCAGCGTTGAAAAGGGGCCGGCCGGGGAGCTGTTTTTT.

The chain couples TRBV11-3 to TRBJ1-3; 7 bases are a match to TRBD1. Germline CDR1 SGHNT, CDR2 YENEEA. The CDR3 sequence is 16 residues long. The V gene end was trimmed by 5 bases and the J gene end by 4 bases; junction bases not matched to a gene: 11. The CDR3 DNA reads TGTGCCAGCAGCCTCTGGGACAGAGGCATCGGAAACACCATATATTTT. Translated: CASSLWDRGIGNTIYF.

DNA for the CDR3: TGTGCCAGCAGCTCGGGGGGGGCAGGGTCGTACAATGAGCAGTTCTTC. The encoded protein is CASSSGGAGSYNEQFF. The chain joins TRBV7-6 to TRBJ2-1; 8 nucleotides line up with TRBD2. The CDR3 extends over 16 amino acids. In germline, CDR1 is SGHVS, CDR2 FNYEAQ. The ends lost 4 bases at V and 4 bases at J; junction bases unmatched: 9.

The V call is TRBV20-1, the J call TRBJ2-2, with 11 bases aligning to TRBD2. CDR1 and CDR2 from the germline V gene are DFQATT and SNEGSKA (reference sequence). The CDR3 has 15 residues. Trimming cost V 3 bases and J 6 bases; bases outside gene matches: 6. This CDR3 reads CSASLSGGAAGELFF. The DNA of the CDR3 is TGCAGTGCTAGTCTTAGCGGGGGGGCGGCCGGGGAGCTGTTTTTT.

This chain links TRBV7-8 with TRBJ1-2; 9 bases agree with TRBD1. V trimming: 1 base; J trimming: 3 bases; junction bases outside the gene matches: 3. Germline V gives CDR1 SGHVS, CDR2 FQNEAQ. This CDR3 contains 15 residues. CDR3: CASSLDRTGDYGYTF. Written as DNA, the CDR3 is TGTGCCAGCAGCTTAGACAGGACAGGGGACTATGGCTACACCTTC.

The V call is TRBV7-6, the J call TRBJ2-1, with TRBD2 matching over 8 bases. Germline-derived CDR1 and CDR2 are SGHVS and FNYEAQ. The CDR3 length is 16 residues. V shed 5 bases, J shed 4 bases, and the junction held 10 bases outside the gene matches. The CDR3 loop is CASSRTGTSNYNEQFF. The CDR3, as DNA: TGTGCCAGCAGCCGAACCGGGACTAGTAATTACAATGAGCAGTTCTTC.

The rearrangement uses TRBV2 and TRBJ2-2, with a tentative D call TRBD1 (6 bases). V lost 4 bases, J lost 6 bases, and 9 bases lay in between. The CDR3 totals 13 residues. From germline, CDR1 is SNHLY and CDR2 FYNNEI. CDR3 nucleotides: TGTGCCAGCAGTGCCAGGGGATCCGGGGAGCTGTTTTTT. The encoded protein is CASSARGSGELFF.

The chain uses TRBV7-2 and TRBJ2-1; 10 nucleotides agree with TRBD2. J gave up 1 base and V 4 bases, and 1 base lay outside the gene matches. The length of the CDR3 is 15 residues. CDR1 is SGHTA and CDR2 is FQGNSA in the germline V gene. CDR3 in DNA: TGTGCCAGCAGCTCGACTAGCGGGTCCTACAATGAGCAGTTCTTC. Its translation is CASSSTSGSYNEQFF.